What follows describes a single T cell receptor (beta chain). What it recognizes is unknown. CDR1 is DFQATT, CDR2 SNEGSKA, per germline (reference sequence). The ends lost 0 bases at V and 3 bases at J; junction bases unmatched: 9. The CDR3 totals 16 residues. A second PCR of roughly 7 to 11 cycles used a sample-barcoded 5' primer and a J-beta primer mix. TCRdb called the 5' RACE reads again in MiXCR, with one record for every CDR3 protein. The table records over 600,000 distinct CDR3 sequences, around 41% of them present only once. This sample is drawn from a study of blood T cells in healthy people across ages. Study context: The capture of about one barcoded beta molecule per two T cells was achieved by template switching. General study results and limits: Both higher diversity and more naive CD4+ cells marked long-lived donors when set against aged donors.

The chain recombines TRBV20-1 with TRBJ2-7, with 9 bases aligning to TRBD1. This receptor was taken from a man older than 75 in good health. Sequencing input: blood. This CDR3 is CSARDRGQGALYEQYF. CDR3 bases: TGCAGTGCTAGAGATCGGGGACAGGGTGCCCTCTACGAGCAGTACTTC.